One sample yielded the 30 T cell receptor beta chains listed below, sequenced in a study of shared clonotypes between healthy human individuals. Only in-frame clones appear in the TCRdb table, and some are missing; sequencing was by immunoSEQ multiplex PCR. The sample holds over 850,000 clones, approximately 78% seen once. The specimen was memory CD4+ T cells from PBMCs. Subset: CD45RA-negative fraction. These receptors all come from a man aged 18 to 29 in good health. Some clones in this sample may be carry-over from other donors' samples.

This chain joins TRBV29-1 and TRBJ2-3; 10 bases align to TRBD1. With 3 bases clipped from V and 6 bases from J, the junction kept 6 bases outside the gene matches. CDR1 and CDR2 from the germline V gene are SQVTM and ANQGSEA. This CDR3 comprises 14 residues. The CDR3 spells CSVEGGTGVDTQYF. Here the CDR3 DNA reads TGCAGCGTTGAGGGTGGGACAGGGGTGGATACGCAGTATTTT.

In this sample, this clone turned up a few times. J is TRBJ1-2 and V is TRBV28; TRBD1 aligns across 8 bases. Trimming cost V 5 bases and J 5 bases; bases outside gene matches: 7. The CDR3 is 14 amino acids. Germline CDR1 reads MDHEN; CDR2 reads SYDVKM. CDR3 in amino acids: CASSRQGMSYGYTF. CDR3 nucleotides: TGTGCCAGCAGTAGACAGGGGATGAGTTATGGCTACACCTTC.

The chain is built from TRBV5-6 and TRBJ2-1; D not resolved. The V gene lost 7 bases and the J gene lost 5 bases, with 13 bases spanning the gap. This CDR3 is built from 13 residues. Germline CDR1 reads SGHDT; CDR2 reads YYEEEE. The CDR3 reads CASCSGPNNEQFF. CDR3 nucleotide sequence: TGTGCCAGCTGTTCAGGACCTAACAATGAGCAGTTCTTC.

The rearrangement joins TRBV5-1 to TRBJ2-3, with 10 bases matching TRBD2. The CDR3 is made up of 16 amino acids. Germline assignment: CDR1 SGHRS and CDR2 YFSETQ. V shed 4 bases and J 6 bases; nucleotides not matched to a gene: 11. CDR3 sequence: CASSAPSGSRGDTQYF. The CDR3 bases are TGCGCCAGCAGCGCGCCTAGCGGGAGTCGAGGGGATACGCAGTATTTT. Supplemented by reference TRBV5-1 and TRBJ2-3, the full variable domain reads KAGVTQTPRYLIKTRGQQVTLSCSPISGHRSVSWYQQTPGQGLQFLFEYFSETQRNKGNFPGRFSGRQFSNSRSEMNVSTLELGDSALYLCASSAPSGSRGDTQYFGPGTRLTVL.

The CDR3 sequence is CASSPTDRASYEQYF. For the CDR3, the DNA is TGTGCCAGCAGCCCGACCGACAGGGCCTCCTACGAGCAGTACTTC. The chain carries TRBV9 and TRBJ2-7; 7 bases line up with TRBD1. The CDR3 has 15 residues. Germline loops: CDR1 SGDLS, CDR2 YYNGEE. Germline trimming cut 4 bases from V and 0 bases from J; bases unmatched to any gene: 7. Full variable domain (missing parts from reference TRBV9 and TRBJ2-7): DSGVTQTPKHLITATGQRVTLRCSPRSGDLSVYWYQQSLDQGLQFLIQYYNGEERAKGNILERFSAQQFPDLHSELNLSSLELGDSALYFCASSPTDRASYEQYFGPGTRLTVT.

Regarding this clone: One end of the junction is discordant with germline, which a read error may explain. The chain uses TRBV30 and TRBJ1-1; D is perhaps TRBD1 (5 bases). CDR3 length: 13 residues. Germline values: CDR1 GTSNPN, CDR2 SVGIG (reference sequence). The CDR3 nucleotides are TGTGCCTGGAGCGGGGGGACGGAGCGTCGGCGTAGCTTT. As protein: CAWSGGTERRRSF.

The chain has TRBV20-1 and TRBJ1-4; unclear D gene. This CDR3 has 11 residues. With 0 bases removed from V and 10 bases from J, the gap between germline ends came to 6 bases. The germline CDR1 and CDR2 sequences are DFQATT and SNEGSKA (reference sequence). Here the CDR3 DNA reads TGCAGTGCTAGAGATCGTGGAAAACTGTTTTTT. It encodes CSARDRGKLFF.

This chain connects TRBV5-4 to TRBJ2-1, with TRBD2 identical over 10 bases. The CDR3 has 14 residues. Trimming at V came to 2 bases and at J to 7 bases, leaving 3 bases not matched to a gene. The germline CDR1 and CDR2 sequences are SGHNT and YYREEE (reference sequence). The CDR3 DNA reads as TGTGCCAGCAGCTTCTTTAGCGGGAGGAATGAGCAGTTCTTC. Amino acids: CASSFFSGRNEQFF.

Concerning this clone: This may arise from a read error, as a much more abundant clone is one base away. This chain links TRBV7-9 with TRBJ1-1; TRBD1 is a possible D gene (6 bases). The CDR3 covers 14 residues. The V and J ends lost 3 bases and 1 base respectively, with 9 bases between them. CDR1 SEHNR and CDR2 FQNEAQ come from the germline V gene (reference sequence). The CDR3 DNA sequence: TGTGCCAGCAGCTTGGACAGTTGGAACACTGAAGCTTTCTTT. Encoded protein: CASSLDSWNTEAFF.

The chain carries TRBV11-2 and TRBJ2-5; 8 bases match TRBD2. The germline V gene encodes CDR1 SGHAT and CDR2 FQNNGV. Losses at the gene ends were 5 bases for V and 3 bases for J; bases not matched to a gene: 5. CDR3 length: 14 residues. The CDR3 protein is CASSLGLAEETQYF. The CDR3 DNA reads as TGTGCCAGCAGCCTTGGACTAGCCGAAGAGACCCAGTACTTC.

CDR3 protein: CASSQDPSGPLNEQFF. In nucleotides, the CDR3 is TGTGCCAGCAGCCAAGATCCGAGCGGACCTTTGAATGAGCAGTTCTTC. The genes are TRBV4-2 and TRBJ2-1; the D gene is possibly TRBD2 (5 bases). V shed 0 bases and J shed 7 bases, with 16 bases lying between them. The CDR3 has 16 residues. Germline assignment: CDR1 LGHNA and CDR2 YNFKEQ.

This clone was observed once. CDR3 loop: CAIVMWRGHGYTF. CDR3 in DNA: TGTGCCATAGTTATGTGGAGGGGGCATGGCTACACCTTC. The chain is built from TRBV25-1 and TRBJ1-2; 7 nucleotides agree with TRBD1. The CDR3 loop spans 13 amino acids. The V and J ends lost 10 bases and 6 bases, in that order; junction bases with no gene match: 11. Per the germline V gene, CDR1 is MGHDK and CDR2 is SYGVNS.

V and J are TRBV18 and TRBJ1-3, with D unresolved. The CDR3 sequence is 15 residues long. CDR1 KGHSH and CDR2 LQKENI come from the germline V gene. Trimming removed 0 bases at V and 0 bases at J, with 6 bases between. CDR3 bases: TGTGCCAGCTCACCACCAGTCCGCTCTGGAAACACCATATATTTT. Encoded protein: CASSPPVRSGNTIYF. The full variable domain, with the rest looked up from reference TRBV18 and TRBJ1-3, is NAGVMQNPRHLVRRRGQEARLRCSPMKGHSHVYWYRQLPEEGLKFMVYLQKENIIDESGMPKERFSAEFPKEGPSILRIQQVVRGDSAAYFCASSPPVRSGNTIYFGEGSWLTVV.

The J gene is TRBJ2-7, the V gene TRBV14; D ambiguous. Trimming cost V 2 bases and J 9 bases, with 11 bases left between them. CDR1 and CDR2 (germline): SGHDN, FVKESK. This CDR3 is built from 12 residues. CDR3 DNA: TGTGCCAGCAGCCAACAGCTAGGAGTGCAGTACTTC. It is translated as CASSQQLGVQYF.

Concerning this clone itself: The identical CDR3 is also encoded by other nucleotide sequences in the sample. This rearrangement joins TRBV27 to TRBJ1-3; TRBD1 might be the D (5 bases). Germline CDR1 is MNHEY and CDR2 is SMNVEV (reference sequence). V dropped 3 bases and J dropped 4 bases, with 7 bases sitting between them. The CDR3 spans 13 residues. The CDR3 loop reads CASSLRDGNTIYF. CDR3 sequence (DNA): TGTGCCAGCAGTTTGCGGGACGGAAACACCATATATTTT.

Turning to this clone: Additional DNA sequences in this sample encode the identical CDR3. This chain links TRBV7-3 with TRBJ2-3, with TRBD2 as a possible D gene (5 bases). This CDR3 contains 14 residues. Germline V CDR1 and CDR2: SGHTA, FQGTGA. Trimming removed 0 bases from V and 4 bases from J, with 8 bases in between. CDR3 DNA: TGTGCCAGCAGCTTAACGTCGGGGTCAGATACGCAGTATTTT. Translated: CASSLTSGSDTQYF.

This rearrangement joins TRBV5-1 to TRBJ2-5; D tentatively reads TRBD1 or TRBD2 (6 bases each). Matching the DNA end better, TRBJ2-7 makes the J call doubtful. Germline CDR1 and CDR2: SGHRS and YFSETQ. The CDR3 sequence is 14 residues long. CDR3: CASSPGALSYEQYF. Written as DNA, the CDR3 is TGCGCCAGCAGCCCGGGGGCCCTGTCCTACGAGCAGTACTTC.

The rearrangement uses TRBV10-1 and TRBJ1-4, with 7 nucleotides matching TRBD1. This CDR3 region has 12 residues. Germline V gives CDR1 WNHNN, CDR2 SYGVQD (reference sequence). J was trimmed by 8 bases and V by 8 bases; bases with no gene match: 5. The CDR3 bases are TGCGCCAGCCAAGGGACAGAAGAAAAACTGTTTTTT. It specifies CASQGTEEKLFF.

The CDR3 is CASSYSSYMNTEAFF. CDR3 sequence (DNA): TGTGCCAGCAGTTACAGCTCCTACATGAACACTGAAGCTTTCTTT. This chain uses TRBV27 with TRBJ1-1; D is uncertain. Germline V gene data show CDR1 as MNHEY and CDR2 as SMNVEV (reference sequence). V was shortened by 4 bases and J by 0 bases, with 12 bases between the two germline ends. There are 15 residues in the CDR3.

This chain joins TRBV6-5 and TRBJ1-1, with a tentative D call TRBD1 (6 bases). The CDR3 has 15 amino acids. Trimming shortened V by 0 bases and J by 4 bases, and 12 bases separated the two germline ends. Germline CDR1 and CDR2: MNHEY and SVGAGI. CDR3: CASSYSKQGATEAFF. For the CDR3, the DNA is TGTGCCAGCAGTTACTCCAAACAGGGTGCCACTGAAGCTTTCTTT.

V is TRBV27 and J is TRBJ2-1; D gene unclear. This CDR3 has 12 residues. Germline CDR1 MNHEY, CDR2 SMNVEV (reference sequence). The V end was cut by 1 base, the J end by 8 bases, with 6 bases between. In nucleotides, the CDR3 is TGTGCCAGCAGTTTATTCGGCGATGAGCAGTTCTTC. Translating gives CASSLFGDEQFF.

V and J are TRBV10-3 and TRBJ2-7, with D perhaps TRBD1 or TRBD2 (5 bases each). The CDR3 consists of 13 residues. The germline V and J ends were trimmed by 6 bases and 3 bases, with 12 bases remaining between them. The germline CDR1 and CDR2 sequences are ENHRY and SYGVKD. The CDR3 loop reads CAIRGTGGYEQYF. CDR3 bases: TGTGCCATCAGGGGAACTGGGGGCTACGAGCAGTACTTC.

The CDR3 region has the DNA TGTGCCAGCAGCCCATATACGAGTGAGCAGTTCTTC. Encoded protein: CASSPYTSEQFF. The genes are TRBV7-9 and TRBJ2-1; D remains ambiguous. Trimming stripped 5 bases from V and 9 bases from J, with 11 bases between. The CDR3 is 12 residues long. In germline, CDR1 is SEHNR, CDR2 FQNEAQ (reference sequence). The full variable domain, completed using reference TRBV7-9 and TRBJ2-1, is DTGVSQNPRHKITKRGQNVTFRCDPISEHNRLYWYRQTLGQGPEFLTYFQNEAQLEKSRLLSDRFSAERPKGSFSTLEIQRTEQGDSAMYLCASSPYTSEQFFGPGTRLTVL.

The V and J genes are TRBV15 and TRBJ1-2; TRBD1 is a possible D gene (5 bases). Trimming pared 0 bases from V and 8 bases from J, leaving 13 bases between. From germline, CDR1 is LNHNV and CDR2 YYDKDF (reference sequence). The length of the CDR3 is 14 residues. The CDR3 coding sequence is TGTGCCACCAGCAGAGATCGAAAAGGGGTAGGCTACACCTTC. This encodes CATSRDRKGVGYTF.

This clone has more than one count but fewer than ten. Since a much larger clone is just one base distant, this may be a read error. The rearrangement joins TRBV7-2 to TRBJ2-3; no definite D call. CDR1 and CDR2 (germline): SGHTA, FQGNSA. V lost 3 bases and J 6 bases, leaving 4 bases between the germline ends. The CDR3 consists of 11 residues. The CDR3 bases are TGTGCCAGCAGCTTTGGGGATACGCAGTATTTT. Translated, it gives CASSFGDTQYF.

The chain employs TRBV15 and TRBJ2-7, with 9 bases identical to TRBD1. Germline CDR1 reads LNHNV; CDR2 reads YYDKDF (reference sequence). The CDR3 is made up of 15 amino acids. Trimming took 4 bases from V and 2 from J; bases not matched to a gene: 6. The CDR3 sequence is CATSTHRQGAYEQYF. Written as DNA, the CDR3 is TGTGCCACCAGCACCCACAGACAGGGGGCCTACGAGCAGTACTTC. Complete variable domain (other parts from reference TRBV15 and TRBJ2-7): DAMVIQNPRYQVTQFGKPVTLSCSQTLNHNVMYWYQQKSSQAPKLLFHYYDKDFNNEADTPDNFQSRRPNTSFCFLDIRSPGLGDTAMYLCATSTHRQGAYEQYFGPGTRLTVT.

A note on this clone: Given a far larger clone just one base away, this is likely a sequencing read error. The rearrangement joins TRBV5-6 to TRBJ2-1; 10 nucleotides match TRBD2. After removal of 4 bases from V and 9 bases from J, the junction contained 22 bases not matched to a gene. Looked up from germline, CDR1 is SGHDT and CDR2 is YYEEEE. The CDR3 totals 19 residues. Written as DNA, the CDR3 is TGTGCCAGCAGCAACGGGACTAGCGAGAGGTTTTTCGAACACGGTGAGCAGTTCTTC. This gives the protein CASSNGTSERFFEHGEQFF.

The chain couples TRBV11-2 to TRBJ2-5; no reliable D call. V lost 5 bases, J lost 5 bases, and 9 bases lay in between. CDR3 length: 12 amino acids. Germline loops: CDR1 SGHAT, CDR2 FQNNGV. This chain's CDR3 is CASSPRAETQYF. CDR3 coding DNA: TGTGCCAGCAGCCCTAGGGCGGAGACCCAGTACTTC.

The chain employs TRBV28 and TRBJ2-2; TRBD1 agrees at 9 bases. V gave up 4 bases and J gave up 4 bases; unmatched junction bases: 10. The germline V gene has CDR1 MDHEN and CDR2 SYDVKM. CDR3 length equals 17 residues. The CDR3 DNA sequence: TGTGCCAGCAGTTCCCAACAGGGGGCGACCCGCACCGGGGAGCTGTTTTTT. It codes for CASSSQQGATRTGELFF. The full variable domain, completed using reference TRBV28 and TRBJ2-2, is DVKVTQSSRYLVKRTGEKVFLECVQDMDHENMFWYRQDPGLGLRLIYFSYDVKMKEKGDIPEGYSVSREKKERFSLILESASTNQTSMYLCASSSQQGATRTGELFFGEGSRLTVL.

The chain is built from TRBV7-2 and TRBJ2-7; possible D gene TRBD1, 5 bases. This CDR3 spans 15 amino acids. Trimming took 4 bases from V and 5 from J, leaving 18 bases between them. Germline V gene lookup returns CDR1 SGHTA and CDR2 FQGNSA. The CDR3 reads CASSWGGPLENEQYF. CDR3 bases: TGTGCCAGCAGCTGGGGCGGCCCCTTGGAAAACGAGCAGTACTTC.